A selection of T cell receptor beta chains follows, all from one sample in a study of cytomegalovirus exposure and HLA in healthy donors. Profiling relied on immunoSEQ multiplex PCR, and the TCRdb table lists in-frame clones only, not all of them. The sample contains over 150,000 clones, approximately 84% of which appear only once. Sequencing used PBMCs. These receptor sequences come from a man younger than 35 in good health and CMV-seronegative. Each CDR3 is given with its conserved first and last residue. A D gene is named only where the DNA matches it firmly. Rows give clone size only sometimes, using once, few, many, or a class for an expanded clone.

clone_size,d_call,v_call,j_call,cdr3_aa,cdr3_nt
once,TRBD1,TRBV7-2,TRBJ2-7,CASSQDRGRQGEQYF,TGTGCCAGCAGCCAGGACAGGGGGCGCCAGGGCGAGCAGTACTTC
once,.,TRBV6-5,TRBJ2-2,CASSYGGSNTGELFF,TGTGCCAGCAGTTACGGGGGCAGTAACACCGGGGAGCTGTTTTTT
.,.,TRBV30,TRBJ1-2,CAWRLQGVYGYTF,TGTGCCTGGAGGCTCCAGGGTGTGTATGGCTACACCTTC
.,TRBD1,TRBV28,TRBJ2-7,CASSPPWDSLVKQYF,TGTGCCAGCAGCCCGCCCTGGGACAGCCTCGTGAAGCAGTACTTC
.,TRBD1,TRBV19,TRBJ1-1,CATRDRNTEAFF,TGTGCCACCCGGGACAGGAACACTGAAGCTTTCTTT
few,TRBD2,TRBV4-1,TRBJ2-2,CASSQFGGSNTGELFF,TGCGCCAGCAGCCAATTCGGGGGGTCGAACACCGGGGAGCTGTTTTTT
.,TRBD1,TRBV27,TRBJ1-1,CASRTGGTWEAFF,TGTGCCAGCAGGACAGGGGGTACCTGGGAAGCTTTCTTT
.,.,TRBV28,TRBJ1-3,CASRKESSGNTIYF,TGTGCCAGCAGGAAGGAGAGCTCTGGAAACACCATATATTTT
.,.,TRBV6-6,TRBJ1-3,CASSYVDISGNTIYF,TGTGCCAGCAGTTACGTAGACATCTCTGGAAACACCATATATTTT
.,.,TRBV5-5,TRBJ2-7,CASSLGLGNTYEQYF,TGTGCCAGCAGCTTGGGCCTAGGAAACACCTACGAGCAGTACTTC
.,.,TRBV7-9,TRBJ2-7,CASSSTSTYEQYF,TGTGCCAGCAGCTCGACTAGTACCTACGAGCAGTACTTC
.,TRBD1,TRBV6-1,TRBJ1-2,CASSPWTGGNYGYTF,TGTGCCAGCAGCCCCTGGACAGGGGGCAACTATGGCTACACCTTC
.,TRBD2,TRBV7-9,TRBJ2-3,CASSAAAGRERGDTQYF,TGTGCCAGCAGCGCAGCTGCGGGGCGGGAGAGGGGAGATACGCAGTATTTT
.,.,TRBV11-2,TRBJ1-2,CASSSGVYGYTF,TGTGCCAGCAGCTCGGGGGTGTATGGCTACACCTTC
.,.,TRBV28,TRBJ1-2,CASSPTGPYGYTF,TGTGCCAGCAGTCCTACTGGGCCTTATGGCTACACCTTC
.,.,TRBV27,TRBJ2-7,CASSLTSRVLYEQYF,TGTGCCAGCAGTTTAACGAGCCGGGTCCTCTACGAGCAGTACTTC
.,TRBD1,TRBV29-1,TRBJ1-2,CSVDRDGGYTF,TGCAGCGTCGACAGGGACGGCGGCTACACCTTC